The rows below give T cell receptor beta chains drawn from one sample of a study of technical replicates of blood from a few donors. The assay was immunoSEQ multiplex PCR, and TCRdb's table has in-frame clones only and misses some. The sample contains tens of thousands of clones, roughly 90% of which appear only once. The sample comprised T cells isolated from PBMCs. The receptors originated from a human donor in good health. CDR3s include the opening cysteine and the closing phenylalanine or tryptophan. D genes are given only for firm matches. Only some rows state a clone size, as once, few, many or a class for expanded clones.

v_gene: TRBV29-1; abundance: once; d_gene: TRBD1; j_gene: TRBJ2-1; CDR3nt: TGCAGCGTCACTCAGGGGGCCAACTACAATGAGCAGTTCTTC; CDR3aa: CSVTQGANYNEQFF
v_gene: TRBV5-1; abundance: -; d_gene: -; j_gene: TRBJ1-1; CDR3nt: TGCGCCAGCAGCTACGGGTCCTGGCGCAATGAAGCTTTCTTT; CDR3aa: CASSYGSWRNEAFF
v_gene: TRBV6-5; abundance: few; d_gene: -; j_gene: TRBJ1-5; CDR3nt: TGTGCCAGCAGTTATTTGGCGGGGGGTCAGCCCCAGCATTTT; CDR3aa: CASSYLAGGQPQHF
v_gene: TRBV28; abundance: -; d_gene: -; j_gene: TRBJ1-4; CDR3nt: TGTGCCAGCAGTTTGATCGGGGTTACTAATGAAAAACTGTTTTTT; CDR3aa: CASSLIGVTNEKLFF
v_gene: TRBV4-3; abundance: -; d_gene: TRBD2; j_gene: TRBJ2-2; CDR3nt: TGCGCCAGCAGCCAAGGGACTAGCGGGAGTATGTACACCGGGGAGCTGTTTTTT; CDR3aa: CASSQGTSGSMYTGELFF
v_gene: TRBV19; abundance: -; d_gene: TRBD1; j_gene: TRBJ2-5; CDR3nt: TGTGCCAGTAGTAAGGACAGGGTGGAGTACTTC; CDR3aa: CASSKDRVEYF
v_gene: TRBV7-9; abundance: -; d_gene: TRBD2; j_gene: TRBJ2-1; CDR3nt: TGTGCCAGCAGCTTAGCGCCGGCGGGAGCATTGACTCATGAGCAGTTCTTC; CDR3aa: CASSLAPAGALTHEQFF
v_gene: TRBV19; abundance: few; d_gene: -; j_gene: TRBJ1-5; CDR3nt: TGTGCCAGTCAGTGGGAGGGGCGGGTCAATCAGCCCCAGCATTTT; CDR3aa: CASQWEGRVNQPQHF
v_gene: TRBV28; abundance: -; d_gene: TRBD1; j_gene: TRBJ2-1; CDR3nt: TGTGCCAGCAGTGGACAGGGGTCCTACAATGAGCAGTTCTTC; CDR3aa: CASSGQGSYNEQFF
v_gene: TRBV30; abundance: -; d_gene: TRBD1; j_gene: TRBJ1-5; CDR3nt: TGTGCCTGGAGTACGGACAGGGAGGTTCAGCCCCAGCATTTT; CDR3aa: CAWSTDREVQPQHF
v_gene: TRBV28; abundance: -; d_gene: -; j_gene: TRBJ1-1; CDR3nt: TGTGCCAGCAGTTTATTCAGGATCACTGAAGCTTTCTTT; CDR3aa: CASSLFRITEAFF
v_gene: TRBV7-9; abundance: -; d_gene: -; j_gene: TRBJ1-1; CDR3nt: TGTGCCAGCAGATCAGGCCAGAACACTGAAGCTTTCTTT; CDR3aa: CASRSGQNTEAFF
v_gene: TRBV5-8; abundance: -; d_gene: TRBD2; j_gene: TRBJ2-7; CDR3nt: TGTGCCAGCAGCCACGGCATTTCTAGCGGGGCTTTGTTGGAGCAGTACTTC; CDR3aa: CASSHGISSGALLEQYF
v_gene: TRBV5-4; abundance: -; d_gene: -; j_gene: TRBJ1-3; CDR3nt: TGTGCCAGCAGCCGGGTAGAGGGAGGAAACACCATATATTTT; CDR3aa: CASSRVEGGNTIYF
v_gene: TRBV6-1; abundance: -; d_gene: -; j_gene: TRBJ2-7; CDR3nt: TGTGCCAGCAGTGAAGCGTACGTGGGAGGCCCCTACGAGCAGTACTTC; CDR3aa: CASSEAYVGGPYEQYF
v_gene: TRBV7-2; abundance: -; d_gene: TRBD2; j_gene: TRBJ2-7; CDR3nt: TGTGCCAGCAGCTTAAGTGGTACTAGCGGGAGTTACGAGCAGTACTTC; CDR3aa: CASSLSGTSGSYEQYF
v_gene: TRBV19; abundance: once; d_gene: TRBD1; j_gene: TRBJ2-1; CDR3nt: TGTGCCAGTAGTTCCACAGGGGCGAGATACAATGAGCAGTTCTTC; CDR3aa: CASSSTGARYNEQFF
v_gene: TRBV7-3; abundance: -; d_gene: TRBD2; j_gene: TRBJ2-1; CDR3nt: TGTGCCAGCAGCGAAGTTAGGCCTAGCGGGAGCAATGAGCAGTTCTTC; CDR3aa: CASSEVRPSGSNEQFF
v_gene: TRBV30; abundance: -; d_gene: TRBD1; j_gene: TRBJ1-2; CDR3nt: TGTGCCTGGTCCTTCCTAGCAGGGACAGATGGCTACACCTTC; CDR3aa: CAWSFLAGTDGYTF
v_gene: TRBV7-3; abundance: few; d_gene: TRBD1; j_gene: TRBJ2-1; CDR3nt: TGTGCCAGCAGCCAAAAGACAGGGGGCAATGAGCAGTTCTTC; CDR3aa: CASSQKTGGNEQFF
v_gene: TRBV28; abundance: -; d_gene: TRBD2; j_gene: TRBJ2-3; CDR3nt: TGTGCCAGCATTCCGGGACTAGCGGGAGGCAGGACTTTAGATACGCAGTATTTT; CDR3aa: CASIPGLAGGRTLDTQYF
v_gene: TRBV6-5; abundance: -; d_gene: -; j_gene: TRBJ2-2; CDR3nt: TGTGCCAGCAGTTACCTCTCGAACACCGGGGAGCTGTTTTTT; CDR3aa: CASSYLSNTGELFF
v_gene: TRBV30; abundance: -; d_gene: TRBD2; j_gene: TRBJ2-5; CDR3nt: TGTGCCTGGAGCCTTGGAGCGGGACAAGAGACCCAGTACTTC; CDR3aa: CAWSLGAGQETQYF
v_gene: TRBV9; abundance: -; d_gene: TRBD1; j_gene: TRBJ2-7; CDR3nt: TGTGCCAGCAGCCGACAGGGTTACGAGCAGTACTTC; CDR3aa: CASSRQGYEQYF
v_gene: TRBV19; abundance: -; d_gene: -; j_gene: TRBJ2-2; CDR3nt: TGTGCCAGTAGTACCCCCCCACAGGGATCGAACACCGGGGAGCTGTTTTTT; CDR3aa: CASSTPPQGSNTGELFF
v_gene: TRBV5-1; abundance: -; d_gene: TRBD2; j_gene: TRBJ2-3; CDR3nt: TGCGCCAGCAGCCTAAGGACTAGCGTGGAAGATACGCAGTATTTT; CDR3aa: CASSLRTSVEDTQYF
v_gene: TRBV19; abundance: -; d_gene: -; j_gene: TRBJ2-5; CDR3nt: TGTGCCAGTAGTCCCCATCAAGAGACCCAGTACTTC; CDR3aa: CASSPHQETQYF
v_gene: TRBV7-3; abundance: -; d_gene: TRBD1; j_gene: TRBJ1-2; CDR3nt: TGTGCCAGCAGCCCTACCTGGACAGGAGCTAACTATGGCTACACCTTC; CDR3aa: CASSPTWTGANYGYTF
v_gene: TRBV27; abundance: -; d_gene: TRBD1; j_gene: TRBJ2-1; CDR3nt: TGTGCCAGCGGCTCCGGGACAGATTACAATGAGCAGTTCTTC; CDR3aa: CASGSGTDYNEQFF
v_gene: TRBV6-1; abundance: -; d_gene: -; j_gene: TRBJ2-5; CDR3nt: TGTGCCAGCAGTGTAGGACTGGTACAAGAGACCCAGTACTTC; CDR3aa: CASSVGLVQETQYF
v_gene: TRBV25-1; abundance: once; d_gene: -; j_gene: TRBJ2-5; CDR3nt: TGTGCCAGCAGTTGGGCAGGGGAAGAGACCCAGTACTTC; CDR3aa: CASSWAGEETQYF
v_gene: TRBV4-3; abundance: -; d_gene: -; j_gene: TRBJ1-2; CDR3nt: TGCGCCAGCAGCCAAGATGGGGGGGAGTGGAACTATGGCTACACCTTC; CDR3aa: CASSQDGGEWNYGYTF